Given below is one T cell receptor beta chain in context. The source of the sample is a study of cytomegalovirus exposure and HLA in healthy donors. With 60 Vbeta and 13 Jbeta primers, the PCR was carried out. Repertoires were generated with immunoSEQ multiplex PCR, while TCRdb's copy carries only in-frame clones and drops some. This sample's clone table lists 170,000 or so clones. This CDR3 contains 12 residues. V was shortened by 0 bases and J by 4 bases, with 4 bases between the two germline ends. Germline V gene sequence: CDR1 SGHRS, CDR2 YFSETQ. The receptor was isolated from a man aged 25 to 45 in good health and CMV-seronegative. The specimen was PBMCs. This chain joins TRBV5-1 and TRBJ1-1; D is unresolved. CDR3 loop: CASSLESTEAFF. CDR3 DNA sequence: TGCGCCAGCAGCTTGGAGAGCACTGAAGCTTTCTTT.